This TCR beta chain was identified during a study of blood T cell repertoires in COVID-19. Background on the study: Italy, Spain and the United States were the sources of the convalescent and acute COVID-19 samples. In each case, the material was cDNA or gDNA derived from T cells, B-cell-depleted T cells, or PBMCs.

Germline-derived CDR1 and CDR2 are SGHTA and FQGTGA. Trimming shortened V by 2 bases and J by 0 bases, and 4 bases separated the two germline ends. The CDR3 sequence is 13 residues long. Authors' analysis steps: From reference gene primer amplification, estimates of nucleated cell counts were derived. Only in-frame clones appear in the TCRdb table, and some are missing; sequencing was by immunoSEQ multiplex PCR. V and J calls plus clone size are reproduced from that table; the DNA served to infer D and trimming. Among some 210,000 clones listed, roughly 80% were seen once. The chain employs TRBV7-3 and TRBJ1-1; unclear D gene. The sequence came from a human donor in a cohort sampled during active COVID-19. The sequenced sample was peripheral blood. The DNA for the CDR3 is TGTGCCAGCAGCTTATTCGTGAACACTGAAGCTTTCTTT. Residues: CASSLFVNTEAFF.